Listed below are T cell receptor beta chains from one sample, sequenced in a study of response to subunit inactivated influenza vaccine. MiXCR, applied by TCRdb to the RT-PCR reads, yields one record per CDR3 protein. The sample contains roughly 500,000 distinct CDR3 sequences, around 25% of which appear only once. These data also featured in a second study, about T cells expressing NK-cell markers.

Sequenced here: CD4+ T cells sorted from PBMCs, sampled 12 days after vaccination. These receptor sequences come from a man in his fifties who received an inactivated influenza vaccine. The CDR3 runs from the conserved cysteine through the conserved F or W. D genes are given only for firm matches. A row's size may be missing; if present it is once, few, many or a size class.

V gene	clone size	J gene	D gene	CDR3 DNA	CDR3 protein
TRBV6-1	-	TRBJ2-3	TRBD2	TGTGCCAGCAGTGAGAGACTAGCGGGGGGAATATGGGATACGCAGTATTTT	CASSERLAGGIWDTQYF
TRBV27	-	TRBJ2-5	-	TGTGCCAGCAGTTTTTTTCTGGGGGAGACCCAGTACTTC	CASSFFLGETQYF
TRBV7-2	-	TRBJ1-4	-	TGTGCCAGCAGCTTAGGGACAGTCCGTGAAAAACTGTTTTTT	CASSLGTVREKLFF
TRBV10-3	-	TRBJ1-4	TRBD1	TGTGCCATCAGTAGAGGGGACAGTCCGAATGAAAAACTGTTTTTT	CAISRGDSPNEKLFF
TRBV12-3/TRBV12-4	-	TRBJ1-2	-	TGTGCCAGCACCCCGGCCAAGGTCTATGGCTACACCTTC	CASTPAKVYGYTF
TRBV12-3/TRBV12-4	few	TRBJ2-7	-	TGTGCCAGCAGTTCCGGGACGAGGGGGGTCCGGGAGCAGTACTTC	CASSSGTRGVREQYF
TRBV6-1	many	TRBJ1-5	TRBD1	TGTGCCAGCAGTGAAGGGACAGGGCGGCAGCCCCAGCATTTT	CASSEGTGRQPQHF
TRBV6-2/TRBV6-3	-	TRBJ2-5	TRBD1	TGTGCCACCAGGGGGTCCCAGGAGACCCAGTACTTC	CATRGSQETQYF
TRBV6-1	few	TRBJ2-7	-	TGTGCCAGCAGTGAAGCTTGGGCGGGGTGGTACTTC	CASSEAWAGWYF
TRBV20-1	few	TRBJ2-3	TRBD2	TGCAGTGCTAGACTAGCGGGAAACACAGATACGCAGTATTTT	CSARLAGNTDTQYF
TRBV18	-	TRBJ2-5	-	TGTGCCAGCTCACCATTGGCCCCCCAAGAGACCCAGTACTTC	CASSPLAPQETQYF
TRBV12-3/TRBV12-4	few	TRBJ1-1	TRBD1	TGTGCCAGCAGTACCACAGGGGGCACTGAAGCTTTCTTT	CASSTTGGTEAFF
TRBV7-7	-	TRBJ2-1	TRBD2	TGTGCCAGCAGCCCAAGGGCTAGCGGACTCCCCAATGAGCAGTTCTTC	CASSPRASGLPNEQFF
TRBV6-1	-	TRBJ2-5	-	TGTGCCAGCAGTCGAGCGACCGGGGAGACCCAGTACTTC	CASSRATGETQYF
TRBV4-3	few	TRBJ2-1	-	TGCGCCAGCAGCCAAGATGAGGCGGGAAAGCAGTTCTTC	CASSQDEAGKQFF
TRBV3-1	few	TRBJ1-1	-	TGTGCCAGCAGCCGTGGGTGGCTGGAAGCTTTCTTT	CASSRGWLEAFF
TRBV21-1	-	TRBJ2-7	-	TGTGCCAGCAGCATCCCGGGCGGGGGGAGGAGCTCCTACGAGCAGTACTTC	CASSIPGGGRSSYEQYF
TRBV5-1	many	TRBJ2-7	TRBD1	TGCGCCAGCAGCTTGACCGGGACAGGGGAGTGGGAGCAGTACTTC	CASSLTGTGEWEQYF
TRBV20-1	-	TRBJ2-3	TRBD2	TGCAGTGCCACCGGACTAGCGGGGCAGGATACGCAGTATTTT	CSATGLAGQDTQYF
TRBV9	-	TRBJ2-1	TRBD2	TGTGCCAGCAGCGTAAACGCGGGGGGGCTAGGTGAGCAGTTCTTC	CASSVNAGGLGEQFF
TRBV7-8	few	TRBJ1-3	-	TGTGCCAGCAGCTTAGCGTGGAAGGGCCACCTGGAAAACACCATATATTTT	CASSLAWKGHLENTIYF
TRBV27	-	TRBJ2-7	-	TGTGCCAGCAGTGCCACGACGCCCGCCTACGAGCAGTACTTC	CASSATTPAYEQYF
TRBV24-1	-	TRBJ2-7	-	TGTGCCACCAGTGATTCCCTCGACTACGAGCAGTACTTC	CATSDSLDYEQYF
TRBV7-8	-	TRBJ2-7	TRBD1	TGTGCCAGCAGTTCATCCGGTGGGACAGGGGTCTACGAGCAGTACTTC	CASSSSGGTGVYEQYF
TRBV19	-	TRBJ2-2	TRBD2	TGTGCCAGTAAATGGCTAGCGGGAGCTTCCGGGGAGCTGTTTTTT	CASKWLAGASGELFF
TRBV7-3	-	TRBJ2-1	TRBD1	TGTGCCAGCAGCCCCTCCGGGACAGGGGCCGAGCAGTTCTTC	CASSPSGTGAEQFF
TRBV12-3/TRBV12-4	-	TRBJ2-2	-	TGTGCCAGCAGACCCGGGGGCGGCACCGGGGAGCTGTTTTTT	CASRPGGGTGELFF